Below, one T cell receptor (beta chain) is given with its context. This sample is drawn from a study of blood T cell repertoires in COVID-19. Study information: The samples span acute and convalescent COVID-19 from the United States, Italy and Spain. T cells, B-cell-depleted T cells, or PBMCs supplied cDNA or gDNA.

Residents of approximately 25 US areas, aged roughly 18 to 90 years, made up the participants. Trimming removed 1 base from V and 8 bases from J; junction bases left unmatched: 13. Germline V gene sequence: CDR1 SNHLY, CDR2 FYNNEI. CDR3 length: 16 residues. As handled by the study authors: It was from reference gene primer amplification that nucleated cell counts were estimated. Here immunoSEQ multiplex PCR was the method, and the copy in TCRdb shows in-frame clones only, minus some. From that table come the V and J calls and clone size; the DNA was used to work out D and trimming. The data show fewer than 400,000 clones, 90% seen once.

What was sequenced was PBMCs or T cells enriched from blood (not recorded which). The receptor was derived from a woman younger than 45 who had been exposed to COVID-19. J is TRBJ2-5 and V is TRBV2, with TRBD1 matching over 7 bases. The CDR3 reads CASSEVLRQGRSTQYF. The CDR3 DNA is TGTGCCAGCAGTGAAGTCCTTCGACAGGGAAGGAGTACCCAGTACTTC.